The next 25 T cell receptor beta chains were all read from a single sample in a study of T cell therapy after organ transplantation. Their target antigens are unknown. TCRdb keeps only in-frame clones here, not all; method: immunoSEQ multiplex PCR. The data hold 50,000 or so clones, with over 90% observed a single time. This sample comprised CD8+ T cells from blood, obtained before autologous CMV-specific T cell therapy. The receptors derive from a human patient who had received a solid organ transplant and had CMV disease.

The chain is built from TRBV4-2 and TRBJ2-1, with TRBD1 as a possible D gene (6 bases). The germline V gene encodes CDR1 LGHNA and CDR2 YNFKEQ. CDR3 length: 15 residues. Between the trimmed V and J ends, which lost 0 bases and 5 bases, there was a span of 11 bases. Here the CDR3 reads CASSQEGDTDNEQFF. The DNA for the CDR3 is TGTGCCAGCAGCCAAGAGGGGGACACCGACAATGAGCAGTTCTTC.

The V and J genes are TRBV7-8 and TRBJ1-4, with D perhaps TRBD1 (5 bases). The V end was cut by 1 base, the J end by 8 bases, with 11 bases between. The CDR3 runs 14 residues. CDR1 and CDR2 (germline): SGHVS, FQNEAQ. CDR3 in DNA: TGTGCCAGCAGCTTAGGGGGCCGGGGGGAAAAACTGTTTTTT. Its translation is CASSLGGRGEKLFF.

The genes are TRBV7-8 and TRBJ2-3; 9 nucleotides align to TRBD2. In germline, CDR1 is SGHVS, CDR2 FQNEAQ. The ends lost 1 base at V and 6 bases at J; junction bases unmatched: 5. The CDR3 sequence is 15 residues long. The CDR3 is CASSLGRTSADTQYF. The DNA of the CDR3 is TGTGCCAGCAGCTTAGGGAGGACTAGCGCGGATACGCAGTATTTT.

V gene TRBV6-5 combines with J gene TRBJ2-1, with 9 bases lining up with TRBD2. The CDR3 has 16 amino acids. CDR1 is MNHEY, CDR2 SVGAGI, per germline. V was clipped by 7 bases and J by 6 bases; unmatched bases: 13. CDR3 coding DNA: TGTGCCAGCACCTACTCCTACACTAGCGGGTTCAATGAGCAGTTCTTC. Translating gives CASTYSYTSGFNEQFF.

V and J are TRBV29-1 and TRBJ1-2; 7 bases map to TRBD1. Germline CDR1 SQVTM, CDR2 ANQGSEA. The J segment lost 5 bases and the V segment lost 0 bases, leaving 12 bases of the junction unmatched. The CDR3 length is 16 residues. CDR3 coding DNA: TGCAGCGTTGAAGATCCCATTCGGACAGGCGTATATGGCTACACCTTC. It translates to CSVEDPIRTGVYGYTF.

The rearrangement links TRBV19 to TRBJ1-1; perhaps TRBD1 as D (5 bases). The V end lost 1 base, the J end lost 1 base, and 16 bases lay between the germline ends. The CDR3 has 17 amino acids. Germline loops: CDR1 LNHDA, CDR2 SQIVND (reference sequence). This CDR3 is CASSIGARGTKNTEAFF. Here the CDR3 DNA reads TGTGCCAGTAGTATAGGGGCCAGAGGGACTAAGAACACTGAAGCTTTCTTT. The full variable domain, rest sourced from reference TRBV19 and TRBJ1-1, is DGGITQSPKYLFRKEGQNVTLSCEQNLNHDAMYWYRQDPGQGLRLIYYSQIVNDFQKGDIAEGYSVSREKKESFPLTVTSAQKNPTAFYLCASSIGARGTKNTEAFFGQGTRLTVV.

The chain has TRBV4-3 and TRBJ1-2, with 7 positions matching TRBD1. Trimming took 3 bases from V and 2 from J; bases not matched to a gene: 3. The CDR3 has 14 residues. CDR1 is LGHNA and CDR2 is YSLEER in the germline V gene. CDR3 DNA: TGCGCCAGCAGCCAGGCGACAGGGAACTATGGCTACACCTTC. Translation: CASSQATGNYGYTF.

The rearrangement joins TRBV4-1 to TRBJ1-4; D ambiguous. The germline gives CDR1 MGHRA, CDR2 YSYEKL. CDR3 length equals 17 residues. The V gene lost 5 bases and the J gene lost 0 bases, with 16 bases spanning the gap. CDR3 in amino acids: CASSLNPTTATNEKLFF. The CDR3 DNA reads TGCGCCAGCAGCTTAAACCCGACGACTGCAACTAATGAAAAACTGTTTTTT.

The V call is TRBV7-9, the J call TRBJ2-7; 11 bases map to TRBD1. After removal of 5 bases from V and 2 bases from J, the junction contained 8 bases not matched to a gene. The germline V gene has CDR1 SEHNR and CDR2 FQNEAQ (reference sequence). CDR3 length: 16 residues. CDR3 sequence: CASSARDRGVPYEQYF. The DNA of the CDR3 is TGTGCCAGCAGCGCCCGGGACAGGGGGGTCCCCTACGAGCAGTACTTC.

This CDR3 is CASSSGSYEQYF. CDR3 nucleotides: TGTGCCAGCAGTTCCGGCTCCTACGAGCAGTACTTC. The chain joins TRBV6-6 to TRBJ2-7; D gene ambiguous. V was trimmed by 4 bases and J by 0 bases, leaving 4 bases between them. This CDR3 spans 12 amino acids. CDR1 is MNHNY, CDR2 SVGAGI, per germline (reference sequence).

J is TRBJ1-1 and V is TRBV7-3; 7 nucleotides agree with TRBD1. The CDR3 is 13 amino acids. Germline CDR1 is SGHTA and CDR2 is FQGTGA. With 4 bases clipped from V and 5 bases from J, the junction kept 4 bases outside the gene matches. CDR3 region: CASSSLQGTEAFF. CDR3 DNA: TGTGCCAGCAGCTCATTACAGGGGACTGAAGCTTTCTTT.

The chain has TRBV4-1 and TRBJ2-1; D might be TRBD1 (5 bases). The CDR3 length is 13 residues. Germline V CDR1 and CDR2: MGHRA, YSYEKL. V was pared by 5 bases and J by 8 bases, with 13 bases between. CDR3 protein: CASSSFQGDEQFF. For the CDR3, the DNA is TGCGCCAGCAGCTCGTTTCAGGGTGATGAGCAGTTCTTC.

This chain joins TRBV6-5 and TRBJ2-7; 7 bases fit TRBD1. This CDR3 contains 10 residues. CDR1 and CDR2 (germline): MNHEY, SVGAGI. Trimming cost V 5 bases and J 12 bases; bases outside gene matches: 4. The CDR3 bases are TGTGCCAGCAGTGAAGGGGACAGGTACTTC. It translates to CASSEGDRYF.

CDR3 loop: CASSLGQGSQPQHF. DNA for the CDR3: TGCGCCAGCAGCTTGGGCCAGGGAAGTCAGCCCCAGCATTTT. This sequence joins TRBV5-1 and TRBJ1-5, with D possibly matching TRBD1 (5 bases). Germline CDR1 reads SGHRS; CDR2 reads YFSETQ. Trimming shortened V by 0 bases and J by 6 bases, and 10 bases separated the two germline ends. This CDR3 contains 14 residues. The entire variable domain, with the rest obtained from reference TRBV5-1 and TRBJ1-5, is as follows: KAGVTQTPRYLIKTRGQQVTLSCSPISGHRSVSWYQQTPGQGLQFLFEYFSETQRNKGNFPGRFSGRQFSNSRSEMNVSTLELGDSALYLCASSLGQGSQPQHFGDGTRLSIL.

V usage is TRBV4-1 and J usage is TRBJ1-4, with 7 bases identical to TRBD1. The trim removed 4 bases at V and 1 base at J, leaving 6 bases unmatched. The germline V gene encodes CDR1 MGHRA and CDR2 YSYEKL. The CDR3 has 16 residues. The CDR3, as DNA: TGCGCCAGCAGCCTACTAACAGGGGAAACTAATGAAAAACTGTTTTTT. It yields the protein CASSLLTGETNEKLFF.

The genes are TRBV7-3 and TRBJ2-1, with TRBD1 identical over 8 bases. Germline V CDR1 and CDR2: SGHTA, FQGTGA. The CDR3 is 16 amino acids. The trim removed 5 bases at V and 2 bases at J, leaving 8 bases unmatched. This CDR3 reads CASSLTGGETYNEQFF. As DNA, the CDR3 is TGTGCCAGCAGCCTCACAGGGGGTGAGACCTACAATGAGCAGTTCTTC.

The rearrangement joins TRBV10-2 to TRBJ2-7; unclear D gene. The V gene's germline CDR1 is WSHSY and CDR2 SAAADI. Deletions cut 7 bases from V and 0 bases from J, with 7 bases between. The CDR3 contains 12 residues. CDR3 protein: CASTMGSYEQYF. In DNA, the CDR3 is TGCGCCAGCACGATGGGCTCCTACGAGCAGTACTTC.

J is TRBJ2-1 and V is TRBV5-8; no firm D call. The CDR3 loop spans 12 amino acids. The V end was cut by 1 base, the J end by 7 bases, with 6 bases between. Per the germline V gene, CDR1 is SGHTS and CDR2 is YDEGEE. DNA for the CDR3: TGTGCCAGCAGCTTGTACTGGAATGAGCAGTTCTTC. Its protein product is CASSLYWNEQFF. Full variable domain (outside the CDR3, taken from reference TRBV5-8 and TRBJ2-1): EAGVTQSPTHLIKTRGQQATLRCSPISGHTSVYWYQQALGLGLQFLLWYDEGEERNRGNFPPRFSGRQFPNYSSELNVNALELEDSALYLCASSLYWNEQFFGPGTRLTVL.

The CDR3 protein is CASSQTGYSYEQYF. The DNA of the CDR3 is TGCGCCAGCAGTCAAACAGGGTATTCCTACGAGCAGTACTTC. The gene calls are TRBV10-2 and TRBJ2-7; possible D gene TRBD1, 6 bases. There are 14 residues in the CDR3. Looked up from germline, CDR1 is WSHSY and CDR2 is SAAADI. Trimming cost V 5 bases and J 1 base, with 12 bases left between them.

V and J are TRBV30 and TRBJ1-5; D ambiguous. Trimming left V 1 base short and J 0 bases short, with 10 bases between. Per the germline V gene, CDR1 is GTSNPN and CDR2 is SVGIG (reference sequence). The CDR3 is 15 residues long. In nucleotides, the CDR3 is TGTGCCTGGAGTGAAGGCAGCTATAGCAATCAGCCCCAGCATTTT. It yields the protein CAWSEGSYSNQPQHF.

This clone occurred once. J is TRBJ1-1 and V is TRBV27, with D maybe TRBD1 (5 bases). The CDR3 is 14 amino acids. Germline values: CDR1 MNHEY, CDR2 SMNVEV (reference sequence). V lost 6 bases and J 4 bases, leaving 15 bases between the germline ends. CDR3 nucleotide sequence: TGTGCCAGCAGGACCGGAGGGAGGGGCACTGAAGCTTTCTTT. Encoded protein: CASRTGGRGTEAFF.

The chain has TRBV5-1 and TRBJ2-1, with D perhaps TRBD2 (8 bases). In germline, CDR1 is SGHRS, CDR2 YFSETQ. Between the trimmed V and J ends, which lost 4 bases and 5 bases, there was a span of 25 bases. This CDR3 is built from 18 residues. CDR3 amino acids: CASSPGARGTSINNEQFF. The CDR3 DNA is TGCGCCAGCAGCCCCGGCGCCAGGGGGACTAGTATCAACAATGAGCAGTTCTTC.

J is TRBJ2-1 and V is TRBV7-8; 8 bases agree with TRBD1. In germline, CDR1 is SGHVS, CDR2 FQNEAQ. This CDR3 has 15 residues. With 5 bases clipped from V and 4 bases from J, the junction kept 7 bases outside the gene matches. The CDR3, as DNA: TGTGCCAGCAGCGCTGACAGGGGATGGTACAATGAGCAGTTCTTC. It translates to CASSADRGWYNEQFF.

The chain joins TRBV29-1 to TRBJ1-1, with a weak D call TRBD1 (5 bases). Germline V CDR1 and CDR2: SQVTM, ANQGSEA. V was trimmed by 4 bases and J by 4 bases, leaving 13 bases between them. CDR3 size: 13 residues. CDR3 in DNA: TGCAGCGTTGTCGGGGGGGAGAGCACTGAAGCTTTCTTT. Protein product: CSVVGGESTEAFF.

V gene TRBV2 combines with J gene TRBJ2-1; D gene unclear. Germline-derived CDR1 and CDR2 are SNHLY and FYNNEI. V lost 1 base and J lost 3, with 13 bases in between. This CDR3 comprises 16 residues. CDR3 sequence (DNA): TGTGCCAGCAGTGAAGACCCGGACGAGATCTACAATGAGCAGTTCTTC. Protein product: CASSEDPDEIYNEQFF.